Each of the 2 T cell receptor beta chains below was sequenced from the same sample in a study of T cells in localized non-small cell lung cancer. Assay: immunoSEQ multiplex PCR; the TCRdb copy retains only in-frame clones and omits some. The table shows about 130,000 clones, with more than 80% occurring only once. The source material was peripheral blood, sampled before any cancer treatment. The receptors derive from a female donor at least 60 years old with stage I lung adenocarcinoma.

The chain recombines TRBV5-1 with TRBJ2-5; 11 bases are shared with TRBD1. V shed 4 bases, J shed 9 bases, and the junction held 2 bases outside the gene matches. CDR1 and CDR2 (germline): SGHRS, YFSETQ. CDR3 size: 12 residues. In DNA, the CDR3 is TGCGCCAGCAGCAGGGACAGGGGGTCCCAGTACTTC. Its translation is CASSRDRGSQYF. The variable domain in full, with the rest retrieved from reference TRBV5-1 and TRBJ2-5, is KAGVTQTPRYLIKTRGQQVTLSCSPISGHRSVSWYQQTPGQGLQFLFEYFSETQRNKGNFPGRFSGRQFSNSRSEMNVSTLELGDSALYLCASSRDRGSQYFGPGTRLLVL.

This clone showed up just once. The CDR3 protein is CASAWSGINNEKLFF. The CDR3 DNA is TGCGCCAGCGCCTGGTCAGGCATAAATAATGAAAAACTGTTTTTT. The chain couples TRBV10-2 to TRBJ1-4, with D unresolved. The CDR3 length is 15 residues. Trimming removed 8 bases from V and 4 bases from J, with 17 bases in between. From germline, CDR1 is WSHSY and CDR2 SAAADI.